This note documents a single TCR beta chain sequence. Its target antigen remains unknown. Base qualities are missing; no much larger clone stands one base away. CDR1 and CDR2 are read off the germline V gene (reference sequence) as DFQATT and SNEGSKA. Trimmed from V: 0 bases; trimmed from J: 2 bases; junction bases lacking a gene match: 6. Counted from cysteine to phenylalanine, this CDR3 has 16 amino acids. CDR3 DNA is the only sequence kept; it has 48 bases, read in frame from the first base. This entry is derived from a study of draining lymph node invasion in breast cancer (dated by TCRdb to the early 2020s). About the investigation overall: Nodal metastasis was diagnosed by histology and cytokeratin immunohistochemistry, and confirmation was obtained by EpCAM/CD45 flow cytometry. The separate targeted TCR sequencing included lymph nodes from five patients, and primary tumors were also sequenced for three of those five patients. A separate targeted assay used bulk TCR-beta CDR3 sequencing to compare sorted memory regulatory T cells with memory conventional CD4 T cells across breast cancer tissues. From every patient, the primary tumor plus matched non-invaded and tumor-invaded tumor-draining lymph nodes were collected, and both Treg and Tconv subsets were profiled. Points the paper makes about the study in general: Detection of some of the top 100 tumor clones in both invaded and non-invaded nodes suggests recirculation between tumor and draining nodes. The data could not determine whether Treg conversion took place in a particular organ or whether converted Tregs recirculated between nodes and tumor. In the targeted TCR-seq data, Tregs appeared more clonally expanded than Tconvs in all tissues, and both subsets were less diverse in tumor than lymph nodes. Tracking of the top-100 tumor clones could be carried out in just a couple of patients. TCRs shared between the Treg and Tconv subsets were viewed as suggestive of, but not proof of, a common clonal origin. Within each tissue, roughly 12-22% of Treg TCRs were also found among Tconvs, a result interpreted as suggesting peripheral Treg induction.

CD4+ CD45RA- CD25high cells were sorted as memory regulatory T cells. Whether a tumor-draining lymph node counted as invaded or non-invaded depended on the presence or absence of metastatic tumor cells. T cells were pre-enriched with a Miltenyi Pan T Cell isolation kit before staining and sorting. Immunohistochemistry for estrogen receptor, progesterone receptor, HER2 and Ki-67 was used to characterize the primary tumors. Within a few hours after surgery, fresh surgical tissue was processed by cutting the tissue into small fragments. The tissue fragments were digested enzymatically for approximately 19 minutes with Liberase TL plus DNase and were then passed through a 40-micrometer strainer. After DAPI live/dead staining, cells were sorted on a BD FACS Aria II at about 97-99% purity. The sorted cells were lysed in TCL buffer, and a Norgen Single Cell RNA purification kit, including DNase treatment, was used to purify the RNA.

Library preparation was by bulk RNA-seq. The instrument given in TCRdb is Illumina HiSeq 2500. In the source study's methods: For the separate targeted TCR-seq dataset, MiXCR version 2.1.5 with default parameters extracted and quantified CDR3 sequences from raw reads. TCR-beta clones in the separate targeted TCR-seq dataset were defined according to the combination of V gene, J gene and CDR3 sequence. The separate targeted TCR-seq dataset was filtered by first dropping clones with fewer than three counts and then keeping only the 90% most strongly expressed clones in each sample. For each tissue in the separate targeted TCR-seq dataset, Treg-Tconv overlap was calculated by dividing the number of shared clones by the total number of Treg clones and multiplying by 100. The raw public data were reprocessed by TCRdb itself: fastp quality trimming at Q25, MiXCR clonotype calling, in-frame beta chains only. CDR3 protein sequences are deduplicated, and each keeps its most common genes and DNA. TCRdb, rather than the study authors, made the V and J calls. This sample is represented by approximately 3,100 distinct CDR3 sequences; approximately 50% of them were singletons. The top ten constitute roughly 3.6% of the sample.

The receptor chain draws on TRBV20-1 and TRBJ2-2, with TRBD2 identical over 7 junction bases. Sample: sorted memory Tregs from a lymph node. Interpreted using the paper, the cell subset or site label stands for: CD45RA-negative sorted CD4+ T cells (memory Tconv or effector/memory Treg). The receptor was isolated from a female donor with luminal breast cancer. The bases are TGCAGTGCTAGAGATCAGGCGGGGGTCAACACCGGGGAGCTGTTTTTT. This sequence encodes CSARDQAGVNTGELFF.